A selection of T cell receptor beta chains follows, all from one sample in a study of CD8 T cells in ankylosing spondylitis. TCRdb analysed the 5' RACE reads with MiXCR anew, one entry per CDR3 protein. In the table there are under 300,000 distinct CDR3 sequences, 10% to 13% of which are singletons. Sequenced input: blood, either unsorted or a sorted T cell fraction (not recorded which). The source of these receptors is a male donor with ankylosing spondylitis or in good health (not recorded which). Both conserved end residues are trimmed from each CDR3. Each record gives: CDR3 protein, V gene.

CDR3: SVEDPDY; V: TRBV29-1
CDR3: SAGPTPSSYNSPLH; V: TRBV20-1
CDR3: ASSFSAKTLNEQF; V: TRBV11-1
CDR3: ASSQSRGTEAF; V: TRBV16
CDR3: SAGDSQYQTYEQY; V: TRBV20-1
CDR3: ASTLRTAEFYSYT; V: TRBV12-3/TRBV12-4
CDR3: ANPTGTGVLNEQF; V: TRBV21-1
CDR3: ASSQEGPGAPGGAF; V: TRBV4-1
CDR3: AWSVINNEQF; V: TRBV30
CDR3: ASDSSSYEQY; V: TRBV30
CDR3: ASSQRGDTEAF; V: TRBV3-1
CDR3: ASSLRDRNTIY; V: TRBV12-3/TRBV12-4
CDR3: ASSFGSAGPSYEQY; V: TRBV12-3/TRBV12-4
CDR3: ASSERQGAGGYT; V: TRBV6-1
CDR3: ASSTYDRSADTQY; V: TRBV5-6
CDR3: SASASGHGDEQF; V: TRBV20-1
CDR3: ASSLKAGVDTGELF; V: TRBV7-7
CDR3: ASSLGGTAYTPQGGYT; V: TRBV11-2
CDR3: ASTLYGQGEAF; V: TRBV7-2
CDR3: ASSLESQATEAF; V: TRBV5-1
CDR3: ASSHAGTGFYNEQF; V: TRBV4-2
CDR3: ASMPSPGQGVDTQY; V: TRBV3-1
CDR3: ASSLGSYYEQY; V: TRBV12-3/TRBV12-4
CDR3: ASSLVQGSSGYT; V: TRBV5-1
CDR3: SAPGGAVQETQY; V: TRBV20-1
CDR3: ASSHGQTQY; V: TRBV11-3